The 17 T cell receptor beta chains in this list originate from one sample, sequenced in a study of metastatic and nonmetastatic thyroid tumors. Thyroid surgery took place with no prior treatment in any patient. TCRdb re-clonotyped the PCR reads via MiXCR. The sample lists about 50,000 clones; 20% to 25% were seen once. Material for sequencing was blood. These receptors were collected from a female donor with papillary thyroid cancer or a benign thyroid nodule (not recorded which). Some clones in this sample may be carry-over from other donors' samples.

Details on this clone: With a much larger clone just one base away, this may be a read error. The chain joins TRBV19 to TRBJ1-1; D remains ambiguous. The V and J ends lost 4 bases and 4 bases respectively, with 10 bases between them. Germline V gives CDR1 LNHDA, CDR2 SQIVND (reference sequence). The CDR3 has 13 residues. CDR3 coding DNA: TGTGCCAGTAGTACGTGCCCTGGCACTGAAGCTTTCTTT. It is translated as CASSTCPGTEAFF.

This clone was found a few times. The V and J genes are TRBV6-1 and TRBJ2-2; D is perhaps TRBD1 (5 bases). CDR1 and CDR2 from the germline V gene are MNHNS and SASEGT. This CDR3 spans 15 amino acids. Trimming removed 8 bases from V and 5 bases from J, with 18 bases in between. CDR3: CASFPYMGRTGELFF. DNA for the CDR3: TGTGCCAGCTTCCCGTACATGGGGCGGACCGGGGAGCTGTTTTTT.

This chain connects TRBV20-1 to TRBJ1-1, with a tentative D call TRBD1 (6 bases). The CDR3 has 14 residues. The ends were cut back, 4 bases at V and 1 base at J, with 13 bases in the middle. The germline V gene encodes CDR1 DFQATT and CDR2 SNEGSKA (reference sequence). Here the CDR3 DNA reads TGCAGTGCTACCGAACTCAGGGGGAACACTGAAGCTTTCTTT. Translated, it gives CSATELRGNTEAFF.

On this clone: The conserved final phenylalanine or tryptophan is absent from the CDR3, which likely points to a read error. The gene calls are TRBV19 and TRBJ1-2; D perhaps matches TRBD1 (5 bases). Trimming left V 4 bases short and J 5 bases short, with 20 bases between. The V gene's germline CDR1 is LNHDA and CDR2 SQIVND (reference sequence). There are 16 residues in the CDR3. DNA of the CDR3: TGTGCCAGTAGTACCCCGGACACCAGCGGCCGGTATGGCTACACCTAC. Translating gives CASSTPDTSGRYGYTY.

In this sample, this clone turned up many times. V and J are TRBV12-3 or TRBV12-4 and TRBJ2-5; no definite D call. Deletions cut 2 bases from V and 5 bases from J, with 3 bases between. The CDR3 is 11 residues long. The CDR3 DNA reads TGTGCCAGCAGTTTACGCGAGACCCAGTACTTC. Protein product: CASSLRETQYF.

This clone has at least ten counts. The chain carries TRBV12-3 or TRBV12-4 and TRBJ1-2, with D unclear. The CDR3 sequence is 17 residues long. The V end lost 0 bases, the J end lost 0 bases, and 14 bases lay between the germline ends. CDR3 DNA sequence: TGTGCCAGCAGTTTAGCAAGAAAACGGAAAGCTAACTATGGCTACACCTTC. Translated: CASSLARKRKANYGYTF.

The table lists this clone with many counts. The chain links TRBV6-1 to TRBJ1-3; D remains unclear. V was shortened by 4 bases and J by 4 bases, with 14 bases between the two germline ends. This CDR3 is built from 15 residues. Germline V lookup: CDR1 MNHNS, CDR2 SASEGT. CDR3 residues: CASSAVVGEGNTIYF. For the CDR3, the DNA is TGTGCCAGCAGTGCGGTGGTAGGTGAGGGAAACACCATATATTTT.

The sample holds many counts of this clone. The chain employs TRBV15 and TRBJ2-1; 15 bases agree with TRBD2. Looked up from germline, CDR1 is LNHNV and CDR2 is YYDKDF (reference sequence). V was pared by 0 bases and J by 9 bases, with 3 bases of the junction left unmatched. The CDR3 spans 16 residues. This CDR3 is CATSREPGLAGGEQFF. The CDR3 DNA is TGTGCCACCAGCAGAGAACCGGGACTAGCGGGAGGTGAGCAGTTCTTC.

The sample holds many counts of this clone. The CDR3 bases are TGTGCCAGCTCATCGGGGGGGACAGAGAACACTGAAGCTTTCTTT. Protein product: CASSSGGTENTEAFF. The chain joins TRBV18 to TRBJ1-1, with 7 bases that match TRBD1. This CDR3 is built from 15 residues. CDR1 and CDR2 (germline): KGHSH, LQKENI. V was clipped by 5 bases and J by 1 base; unmatched bases: 7. The full variable domain, rest sourced from reference TRBV18 and TRBJ1-1, is NAGVMQNPRHLVRRRGQEARLRCSPMKGHSHVYWYRQLPEEGLKFMVYLQKENIIDESGMPKERFSAEFPKEGPSILRIQQVVRGDSAAYFCASSSGGTENTEAFFGQGTRLTVV.

This clone was observed many times. The chain employs TRBV20-1 and TRBJ2-5; 9 nucleotides line up with TRBD2. The ends lost 3 bases at V and 2 bases at J; junction bases unmatched: 10. There are 16 residues in the CDR3. Germline V gives CDR1 DFQATT, CDR2 SNEGSKA (reference sequence). CDR3 nucleotide sequence: TGCAGTGCTAGGGAGGGGCGACTAGCGGTTCAAGAGACCCAGTACTTC. Translated: CSAREGRLAVQETQYF.

This clone has just a few counts. One end of the junction is discordant with germline, which a read error may explain. The chain recombines TRBV6-1 with TRBJ2-7, with 9 bases aligning to TRBD1. CDR1 is MNHNS, CDR2 SASEGT, per germline. The CDR3 has 16 amino acids. The CDR3 loop is CASIEDAGQGFDEQYF. CDR3 DNA: TGTGCCAGCATTGAAGATGCTGGACAGGGGTTCGATGAGCAGTACTTC.

This clone was counted at least ten times. This rearrangement joins TRBV5-6 to TRBJ1-1, with D possibly being TRBD1 (5 bases). Per germline, CDR1 SGHDT and CDR2 YYEEEE. Trimming shortened V by 6 bases and J by 4 bases, and 19 bases separated the two germline ends. The CDR3 is 15 amino acids. DNA of the CDR3: TGTGCCAGCACCGTGGAACGGAAAAGGGGCACTGAAGCTTTCTTT. Translated: CASTVERKRGTEAFF.

To note about this clone: An end of the junction differs from the germline gene, which may be a read error. The CDR3 DNA sequence: TGTGCCAGCAGCTTGACGGGAGGGCGGGAGACCCATTACTTC. It specifies CASSLTGGRETHYF. The chain has TRBV7-3 and TRBJ2-5, with 8 positions matching TRBD2. Germline assignment: CDR1 SGHTA and CDR2 FQGTGA. CDR3 length: 14 amino acids.

This clone was counted many times. The chain has TRBV6-2 or TRBV6-3 and TRBJ2-5; D remains ambiguous. Germline V gives CDR1 MNHEY, CDR2 SVGEGT. The ends were cut back, 4 bases at V and 2 bases at J, with 5 bases in the middle. The CDR3 contains 12 residues. CDR3 in DNA: TGTGCCAGCAGTTGGGTTCAAGAGACCCAGTACTTC. It translates to CASSWVQETQYF.

This clone was seen many times. The V and J genes are TRBV27 and TRBJ2-7, with D unclear. The CDR3 length is 14 residues. Germline V gene lookup returns CDR1 MNHEY and CDR2 SMNVEV (reference sequence). Trimming removed 6 bases from V and 5 bases from J, with 17 bases in between. The CDR3 DNA is TGTGCCAGCAGAAATGAGTGGGGTTCCAACGAGCAGTACTTC. Translating it yields CASRNEWGSNEQYF.

This clone was observed many times. This chain uses TRBV6-1 with TRBJ1-1, with TRBD1 matching 8 bases. Germline V gene lookup returns CDR1 MNHNS and CDR2 SASEGT. This CDR3 is 14 amino acids long. V was clipped by 2 bases and J by 5 bases; unmatched bases: 4. The CDR3 here is CASSERTGWTEAFF. CDR3 sequence (DNA): TGTGCCAGCAGTGAACGGACAGGGTGGACTGAAGCTTTCTTT.

This clone came up many times. CDR3 DNA: TGCGCCAGCAGCTTGAGTACCGTGAATGAAAAACTGTTTTTT. It codes for CASSLSTVNEKLFF. The rearrangement uses TRBV5-1 and TRBJ1-4, with D unresolved. The CDR3 runs 14 residues. The germline V gene has CDR1 SGHRS and CDR2 YFSETQ. The V end lost 1 base, the J end lost 5 bases, and 9 bases lay between the germline ends.